This paragraph covers one T cell receptor beta chain sequence. What this receptor recognizes is not known. Base qualities are not provided; no much larger clone lies one nucleotide away. The CDR3 numbers 14 residues from cysteine through phenylalanine. The DNA shown is the 42-base CDR3, in frame from base 1. V was cut back by 3 bases and J by 3 bases, leaving a gap of 11 bases between them. CDR1 ENHRY and CDR2 SYGVKD were looked up in the germline V gene. The record originates from a study of blood T cell repertoires in COVID-19 (dated by TCRdb to the early 2020s). In terms of the full investigation: Collaborator samples came from the United States, Italy and Spain and covered acute and convalescent phases of COVID-19. Nearly every sample came with metadata listing a de-identified subject ID, COVID-19 status, age in years and sex. The material from the prospective study consisted of cDNA or gDNA derived from T cells, B-cell-depleted T cells, or PBMCs. The repertoires were released in a freely available public database intended as a resource for research on the immune response to SARS-CoV-2. Where HLA class I and class II types were available, the types were taken from metadata supplied by the sample provider, not from assay-based typing. The dataset comprised deeply sampled blood TCRbeta repertoires from subjects exposed to, actively infected with, or recovered from COVID-19. The samples were drawn from the first 160 participants of the ongoing ImmuneRACE study and from under 1,500 subjects provided by 6 global collaborators. The full study reports these points: How much clinical and demographic metadata was included differed by source and by participant, and the metadata was provided uncurated.

The collaborating institutions used their own protocols to collect whole blood in K2EDTA tubes. For TCRbeta analysis, collaborators shipped samples as frozen whole blood, isolated PBMCs, or DNA extracted from either of those sample types. TCRbeta CDR3 regions were amplified from genomic DNA by means of the immunoSEQ Assay, a bias-controlled multiplex PCR. Processing in the source paper ran as follows. Within the assay, amplification of reference gene primers was used to estimate how many nucleated cells each sample contained. To quantify the absolute abundance of each unique TCRbeta CDR3 rearrangement, sequence reads were collapsed and filtered. Productive Simpson clonality was computed per sample as the square root of Simpson's diversity index over productive rearrangements. TCRdb took over this immuneACCESS table, retaining in-frame rearrangements with V and J assigned. Such tables are incomplete; in checked studies, under half of the missing clones stem from an unresolved V gene, and the remainder is unexplained. The V and J calls and clone size come from that table; D and trimming were worked out from the DNA. In all, the sample holds about 250,000 clones, and 65% to 85% of those were seen once. About 9% of the sample comes from the top ten.

Recombination joined TRBV10-3 with TRBJ1-2, with the D gene not confidently named. Sequencing was performed on peripheral blood. The sequence derives from a man aged 40-50 years with active or convalescent COVID-19. The CDR3 protein is CAISDGGWDYGYTF. The nucleotide sequence is given as TGTGCCATCAGTGATGGAGGTTGGGACTATGGCTACACCTTC.